These 27 T cell receptor beta chains came from one sample sequenced in a study of T cell responses to AZD1222 COVID-19 vaccine. Libraries were prepared by immunoSEQ multiplex PCR; TCRdb keeps only in-frame clonotypes and omits some of them. The repertoire has tens of thousands of clones, approximately 88% of them found once; the top ten carry around 5.1%. The input for sequencing was peripheral blood, taken on day 0 of MenACWY control vaccination. These receptors were collected from an adult in good health.

The CDR3 nucleotides read TGCAGCGTTGAAGCGGTGGGTGAGACCCAGTACTTC. It yields the protein CSVEAVGETQYF. This chain links TRBV29-1 with TRBJ2-5; D not resolved. Germline assignment: CDR1 SQVTM and CDR2 ANQGSEA. The length of the CDR3 is 12 residues. The V gene lost 1 base and the J gene lost 5 bases, with 8 bases spanning the gap.

The V gene is TRBV5-1, the J gene TRBJ1-2; 7 bases fit TRBD1. From germline, CDR1 is SGHRS and CDR2 YFSETQ. V lost 0 bases, J lost 8 bases, and 7 bases stayed unmatched. This CDR3 has 14 amino acids. In DNA, the CDR3 is TGCGCCAGCAGCTTGGGAGGAACAGGGGTCGGCTACACCTTC. It is translated as CASSLGGTGVGYTF.

The DNA for the CDR3 is TGCGCCAGCAGCTTGGACCCTCCGACAGGCGGAAAACTGTTTTTT. It yields the protein CASSLDPPTGGKLFF. The chain employs TRBV5-1 and TRBJ1-4, with D possibly TRBD1 on 6 matching bases. CDR1 SGHRS and CDR2 YFSETQ come from the germline V gene. This CDR3 is 15 amino acids long. V was cut by 0 bases and J by 10 bases, with 16 bases left in between.

This sequence joins TRBV11-2 and TRBJ1-6, with 9 bases fitting TRBD1. V shed 1 base, J shed 9 bases, and the junction held 7 bases outside the gene matches. Germline lookup yields CDR1 SGHAT and CDR2 FQNNGV. The CDR3 loop spans 16 amino acids. CDR3 protein: CASSLGRGQGTSPLHF. Written as DNA, the CDR3 is TGTGCCAGCAGCTTAGGTCGGGGACAGGGAACTTCACCCCTCCACTTT.

DNA of the CDR3: TGTGCCAGCAGCCCGACCCCCCCCGCGGACAGGGAGTTGCACTATGGCTACACCTTC. Translated: CASSPTPPADRELHYGYTF. This chain connects TRBV7-6 to TRBJ1-2; 8 nucleotides agree with TRBD1. V lost 5 bases to trimming and J lost 3 bases; unmatched junction nucleotides: 20. CDR3 length: 19 amino acids. The germline V gene encodes CDR1 SGHVS and CDR2 FNYEAQ.

This rearrangement joins TRBV28 to TRBJ2-1; TRBD2 matches at 13 bases. The CDR3 is made up of 17 amino acids. Germline assignment: CDR1 MDHEN and CDR2 SYDVKM. The V and J ends lost 8 bases and 9 bases, in that order; junction bases with no gene match: 16. The CDR3 DNA reads TGTGCCAGCCTTAAGAATAGGGGGACTAGCGGGGTGACTGAGCAGTTCTTC. Encoded protein: CASLKNRGTSGVTEQFF.

The V and J genes are TRBV18 and TRBJ1-5, with TRBD1 matching over 8 bases. Germline CDR1 is KGHSH and CDR2 is LQKENI. The CDR3 has 16 residues. Trimming took 6 bases from V and 4 from J; bases not matched to a gene: 11. The DNA for the CDR3 is TGTGCCAGCTCCCCAGAGCAGGGGGCGCGAAATCAGCCCCAGCATTTT. This codes for CASSPEQGARNQPQHF.

The chain links TRBV2 to TRBJ1-5; 7 positions agree with TRBD1. The V gene end was trimmed by 3 bases and the J gene end by 7 bases; junction bases not matched to a gene: 9. Germline CDR1 SNHLY, CDR2 FYNNEI. The CDR3 loop spans 15 amino acids. The CDR3: CASSERLTGVQPQHF. The DNA of the CDR3 is TGTGCCAGCAGTGAGAGATTAACAGGGGTGCAGCCCCAGCATTTT.

The rearrangement uses TRBV7-3 and TRBJ2-3; TRBD1 matches at 10 bases. V lost 3 bases to trimming and J lost 3 bases; unmatched junction nucleotides: 3. The CDR3 has 15 residues. Germline CDR1 reads SGHTA; CDR2 reads FQGTGA. The CDR3 bases are TGTGCCAGCAGCTTGACAGGGGGCACGACAGATACGCAGTATTTT. Amino acids: CASSLTGGTTDTQYF. Combining the CDR3 with reference TRBV7-3 and TRBJ2-3 gives the whole variable domain GAGVSQTPSNKVTEKGKYVELRCDPISGHTALYWYRQSLGQGPEFLIYFQGTGAADDSGLPNDRFFAVRPEGSVSTLKIQRTERGDSAVYLCASSLTGGTTDTQYFGPGTRLTVL.

The gene calls are TRBV18 and TRBJ1-3; D gene ambiguous. The CDR3 spans 14 residues. The germline V and J ends were trimmed by 2 bases and 3 bases, with 8 bases remaining between them. The V gene's germline CDR1 is KGHSH and CDR2 LQKENI. CDR3 nucleotide sequence: TGTGCCAGCTCACCAAAGGGTAGTGGAAACACCATATATTTT. Its protein is CASSPKGSGNTIYF.

This chain connects TRBV6-5 to TRBJ1-1; no definite D call. The V end lost 7 bases, the J end lost 0 bases, and 15 bases lay between the germline ends. Per germline, CDR1 MNHEY and CDR2 SVGAGI. The CDR3 totals 15 residues. The CDR3 DNA reads TGTGCCAGCAACTCTAAGGAGGGTCTGAACACTGAAGCTTTCTTT. As protein: CASNSKEGLNTEAFF.

A few counts support this clone. The chain links TRBV2 to TRBJ2-7, with a weak D call TRBD1 (6 bases). The V end lost 6 bases, the J end lost 6 bases, and 15 bases lay between the germline ends. Germline V gives CDR1 SNHLY, CDR2 FYNNEI. This CDR3 contains 13 residues. CDR3 region: CASSVRQQGEQYF. For the CDR3, the DNA is TGTGCCAGCAGCGTCCGCCAACAGGGCGAGCAGTACTTC.

The chain links TRBV27 to TRBJ2-1; tentative D call: TRBD2 (5 bases). The CDR3 has 13 residues. Looked up from germline, CDR1 is MNHEY and CDR2 is SMNVEV (reference sequence). V was pared by 5 bases and J by 13 bases, with 18 bases between. CDR3 nucleotides: TGTGCCAGCAGTCTTATCCCCCCGGAGGTCCAGTTCTTC. It yields the protein CASSLIPPEVQFF.

The chain uses TRBV3-1 (or the pseudogene TRBV3-2) and TRBJ1-2; 8 bases are shared with TRBD1. V was pared by 0 bases and J by 8 bases, with 5 bases of the junction left unmatched. From germline, CDR1 is LGHDT and CDR2 YNNKEL (reference sequence). The CDR3 spans 14 residues. The CDR3 nucleotides read TGTGCCAGCAGCCAAGAGGGCAGGGGGCAAGGCTACACCTTC. This codes for CASSQEGRGQGYTF.

This chain joins TRBV6-5 and TRBJ1-1; no reliable D call. Looked up from germline, CDR1 is MNHEY and CDR2 is SVGAGI. The CDR3 runs to 13 residues. The germline V and J ends were trimmed by 6 bases and 2 bases, with 10 bases remaining between them. CDR3 residues: CASSPQGNTEAFF. The CDR3 DNA reads as TGTGCCAGCAGCCCCCAAGGTAACACTGAAGCTTTCTTT.

The rearrangement links TRBV18 to TRBJ1-6, with 7 positions matching TRBD1. Germline V gene data show CDR1 as KGHSH and CDR2 as LQKENI. V shed 5 bases and J 7 bases; nucleotides not matched to a gene: 14. The CDR3 spans 17 residues. The CDR3 bases are TGTGCCAGCTCAGGCACAGGGGTGGGTCTAGCGAATTCACCCCTCCACTTT. It yields the protein CASSGTGVGLANSPLHF.

The chain is built from TRBV5-5 and TRBJ1-1; D gene uncertain. In germline, CDR1 is SGHKS, CDR2 YYEKEE (reference sequence). Trimming pared 2 bases from V and 5 bases from J, leaving 4 bases between. The length of the CDR3 is 11 residues. This chain's CDR3 is CASSFGTEAFF. CDR3 DNA: TGTGCCAGCAGCTTCGGGACTGAAGCTTTCTTT.

This clone was found a few times. This chain connects TRBV12-3 or TRBV12-4 to TRBJ2-7; no firm D call. There are 12 residues in the CDR3. Deletions cut 5 bases from V and 4 bases from J, with 9 bases between. CDR3 in DNA: TGTGCCAGCAGTCCCAAGCCTTACGAGCAGTACTTC. This codes for CASSPKPYEQYF.

The V gene is TRBV7-9, the J gene TRBJ2-7; 8 bases align to TRBD2. In germline, CDR1 is SEHNR, CDR2 FQNEAQ (reference sequence). CDR3 length equals 16 residues. The V and J ends lost 5 bases and 0 bases, in that order; junction bases with no gene match: 9. The CDR3 DNA reads as TGTGCCAGCAGCCCCACTAGCGGCAAGAGCTCCTACGAGCAGTACTTC. Its protein product is CASSPTSGKSSYEQYF. Full variable domain (outside the CDR3, taken from reference TRBV7-9 and TRBJ2-7): DTGVSQNPRHKITKRGQNVTFRCDPISEHNRLYWYRQTLGQGPEFLTYFQNEAQLEKSRLLSDRFSAERPKGSFSTLEIQRTEQGDSAMYLCASSPTSGKSSYEQYFGPGTRLTVT.

The V and J genes are TRBV5-5 and TRBJ1-2; no reliable D call. The CDR3 loop spans 15 amino acids. Trimming pared 3 bases from V and 2 bases from J, leaving 14 bases between. From germline, CDR1 is SGHKS and CDR2 YYEKEE (reference sequence). The CDR3 nucleotides read TGTGCCAGCAGCTCCACTGGGCAGACCAACTATGGCTACACCTTC. Translating gives CASSSTGQTNYGYTF.

This clone was found a few times. This chain links TRBV3-1 (or the pseudogene TRBV3-2) with TRBJ1-2; the match to TRBD1 covers 8 bases. V was clipped by 0 bases and J by 5 bases; unmatched bases: 5. The germline V gene has CDR1 LGHDT and CDR2 YNNKEL (reference sequence). The CDR3 sequence is 15 residues long. The CDR3 here is CASSQDSGGGYGYTF. Written as DNA, the CDR3 is TGTGCCAGCAGCCAAGATTCAGGGGGCGGATATGGCTACACCTTC.

The chain links TRBV6-2 or TRBV6-3 to TRBJ2-3; D possibly uses TRBD1 or TRBD2 (5 bases each). Germline lookup yields CDR1 MNHEY and CDR2 SVGEGT. The CDR3 is 17 residues long. V gave up 0 bases and J gave up 2 bases, with 15 bases separating them. Here the CDR3 DNA reads TGTGCCAGCAGTTACTCCTGGTCCAGGGAGATCACAGATACGCAGTATTTT. It codes for CASSYSWSREITDTQYF.

The CDR3 bases are TGTGCCAGCAAGGGCCCAGGCTGGAATGAGCAGTTCTTC. Translation: CASKGPGWNEQFF. This chain joins TRBV25-1 and TRBJ2-1; unclear D gene. This CDR3 is built from 13 residues. V lost 7 bases to trimming and J lost 7 bases, with 14 bases between them. Looked up from germline, CDR1 is MGHDK and CDR2 is SYGVNS.

The J gene is TRBJ1-2, the V gene TRBV5-4; TRBD1 matches 11 bases. The CDR3 contains 14 residues. Trimming took 3 bases from V and 5 from J; bases not matched to a gene: 3. CDR1 is SGHNT and CDR2 is YYREEE in the germline V gene (reference sequence). Here the CDR3 reads CASSSRDRGYGYTF. The CDR3 DNA is TGTGCCAGCAGCTCTAGGGACAGGGGGTATGGCTACACCTTC. Drawing the rest from reference TRBV5-4 and TRBJ1-2, the complete variable domain is ETGVTQSPTHLIKTRGQQVTLRCSSQSGHNTVSWYQQALGQGPQFIFQYYREEENGRGNFPPRFSGLQFPNYSSELNVNALELDDSALYLCASSSRDRGYGYTFGSGTRLTVV.

In DNA form, the CDR3 reads TGTGCCACCACCAACGACGGGACAGGGACCTACGAGCAGTACTTC. Its translation: CATTNDGTGTYEQYF. The V gene is TRBV15, the J gene TRBJ2-7; 9 bases align to TRBD1. V lost 7 bases and J lost 2; bases outside the gene matches: 9. The germline gives CDR1 LNHNV, CDR2 YYDKDF (reference sequence). The CDR3 loop spans 15 amino acids.

J is TRBJ2-7 and V is TRBV4-3, with D perhaps matching TRBD1 or TRBD2 (5 bases each). The CDR3 has 15 amino acids. Trimming cost V 2 bases and J 3 bases, with 14 bases left between them. CDR1 and CDR2 from the germline V gene are LGHNA and YSLEER. This chain's CDR3 is CASSQQVSGGYEQYF. CDR3 nucleotides: TGCGCCAGCAGCCAACAAGTCTCTGGGGGCTACGAGCAGTACTTC.

J is TRBJ2-5 and V is TRBV7-2; 12 nucleotides line up with TRBD2. CDR3 length: 15 residues. Germline V CDR1 and CDR2: SGHTA, FQGNSA. Trimming took 5 bases from V and 6 from J; bases not matched to a gene: 7. The CDR3 DNA sequence: TGTGCCAGCAGCCCTAGCGGGGGGGCGTCGAAGACCCAGTACTTC. It codes for CASSPSGGASKTQYF.